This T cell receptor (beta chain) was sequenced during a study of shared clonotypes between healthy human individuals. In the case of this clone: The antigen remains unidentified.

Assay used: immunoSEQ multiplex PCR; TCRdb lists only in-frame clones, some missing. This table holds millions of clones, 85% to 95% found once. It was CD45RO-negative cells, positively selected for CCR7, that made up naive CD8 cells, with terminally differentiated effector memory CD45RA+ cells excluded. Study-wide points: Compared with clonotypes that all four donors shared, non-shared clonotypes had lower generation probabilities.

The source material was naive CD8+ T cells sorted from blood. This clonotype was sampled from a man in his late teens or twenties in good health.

The DNA of the CDR3 is TGCGCCAGCAGAGATTCCGCGGACAGGGACTACGAGCAGTACTTC. As protein: CASRDSADRDYEQYF. The rearrangement uses TRBV4-1 and TRBJ2-7; 8 positions match TRBD1. Unmatched junction bases numbered 10, after V lost 6 bases and J lost 3 bases. Germline-derived CDR1 and CDR2 are MGHRA and YSYEKL. This CDR3 is built from 15 residues.